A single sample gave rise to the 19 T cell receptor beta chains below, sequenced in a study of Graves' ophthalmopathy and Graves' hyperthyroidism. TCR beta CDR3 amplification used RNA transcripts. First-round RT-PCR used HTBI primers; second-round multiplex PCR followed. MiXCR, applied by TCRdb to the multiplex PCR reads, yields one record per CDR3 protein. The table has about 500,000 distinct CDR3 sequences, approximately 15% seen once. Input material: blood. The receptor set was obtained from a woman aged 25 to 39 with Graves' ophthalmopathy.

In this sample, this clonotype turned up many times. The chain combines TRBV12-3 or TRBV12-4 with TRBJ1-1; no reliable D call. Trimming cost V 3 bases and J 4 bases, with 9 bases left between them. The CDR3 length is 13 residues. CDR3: CASSFAGSTEAFF. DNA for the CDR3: TGTGCCAGCAGTTTTGCGGGGAGCACTGAAGCTTTCTTT.

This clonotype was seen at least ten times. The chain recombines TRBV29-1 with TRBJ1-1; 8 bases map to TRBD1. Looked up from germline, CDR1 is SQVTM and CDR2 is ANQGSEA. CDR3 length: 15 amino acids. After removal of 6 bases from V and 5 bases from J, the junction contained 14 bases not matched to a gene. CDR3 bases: TGCAGCGTCCGGCCAGGGGGCTTCTTCTTAACTGAAGCTTTCTTT. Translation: CSVRPGGFFLTEAFF.

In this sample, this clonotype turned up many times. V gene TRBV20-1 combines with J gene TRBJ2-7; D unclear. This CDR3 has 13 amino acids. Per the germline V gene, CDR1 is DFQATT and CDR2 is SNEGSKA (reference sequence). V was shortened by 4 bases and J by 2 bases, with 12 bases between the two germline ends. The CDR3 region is CSATASRTYEQYF. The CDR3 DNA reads TGCAGTGCTACTGCGTCGAGAACCTACGAGCAGTACTTC.

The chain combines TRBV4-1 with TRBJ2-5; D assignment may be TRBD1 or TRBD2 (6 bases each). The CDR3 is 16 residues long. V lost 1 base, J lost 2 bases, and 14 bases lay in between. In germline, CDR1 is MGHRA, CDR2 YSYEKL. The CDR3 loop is CASSQGWGAGQETQYF. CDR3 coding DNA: TGCGCCAGCAGCCAAGGTTGGGGGGCGGGGCAAGAGACCCAGTACTTC.

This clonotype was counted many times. The CDR3 here is CASSSRDLQTENQPQYF. The CDR3 DNA reads TGTGCCAGCAGTTCGCGGGACCTTCAAACGGAGAATCAGCCCCAGTATTTT. This sequence joins TRBV28 and TRBJ1-5, with D perhaps matching TRBD2 (6 bases). TRBJ2-3 matches the DNA end more closely, so the J call is doubtful. The CDR3 loop spans 17 amino acids. Per the germline V gene, CDR1 is MDHEN and CDR2 is SYDVKM.

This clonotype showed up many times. CDR3 in amino acids: CASGISPPGQVYQETQYF. The CDR3 bases are TGTGCTAGTGGTATCTCCCCTCCGGGACAGGTGTACCAAGAGACCCAGTACTTC. The chain employs TRBV12-5 and TRBJ2-5, with 8 bases fitting TRBD1. V shed 5 bases and J 0 bases; nucleotides not matched to a gene: 14. CDR1 is LGHNT, CDR2 FRNRAP, per germline. CDR3 size: 18 residues. Using reference TRBV12-5 and TRBJ2-5 for the parts outside the CDR3, the full variable domain is DARVTQTPRHKVTEMGQEVTMRCQPILGHNTVFWYRQTMMQGLELLAYFRNRAPLDDSGMPKDRFSAEMPDATLATLKIQPSEPRDSAVYFCASGISPPGQVYQETQYFGPGTRLLVL.

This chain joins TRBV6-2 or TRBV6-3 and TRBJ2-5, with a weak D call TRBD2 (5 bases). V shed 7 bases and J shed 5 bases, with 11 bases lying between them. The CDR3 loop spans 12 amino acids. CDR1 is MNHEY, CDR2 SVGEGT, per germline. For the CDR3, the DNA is TGTGCCAGCACCCCAACGGGGGAGACCCAGTACTTC. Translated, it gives CASTPTGETQYF.

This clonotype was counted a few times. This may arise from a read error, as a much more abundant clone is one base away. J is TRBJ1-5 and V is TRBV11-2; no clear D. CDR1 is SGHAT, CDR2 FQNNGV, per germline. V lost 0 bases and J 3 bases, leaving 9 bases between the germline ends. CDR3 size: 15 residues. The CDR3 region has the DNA TGTGCCAGCAGCTTAGAAGCAGGCACCAATCAGCCCCAGCATTTT. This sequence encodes CASSLEAGTNQPQHF.

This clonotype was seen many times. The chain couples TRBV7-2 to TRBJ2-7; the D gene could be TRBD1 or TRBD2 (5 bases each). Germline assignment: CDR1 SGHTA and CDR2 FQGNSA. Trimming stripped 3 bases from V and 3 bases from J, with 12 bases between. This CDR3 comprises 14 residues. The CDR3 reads CASSFPGPLYEQYF. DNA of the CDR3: TGTGCCAGCAGCTTTCCGGGACCACTCTACGAGCAGTACTTC.

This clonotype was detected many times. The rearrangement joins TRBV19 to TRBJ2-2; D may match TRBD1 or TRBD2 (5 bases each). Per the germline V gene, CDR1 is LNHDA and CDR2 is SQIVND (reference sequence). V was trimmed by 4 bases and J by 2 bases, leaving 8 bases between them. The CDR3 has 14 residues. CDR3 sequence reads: CASSKGDNTGELFF. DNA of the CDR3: TGTGCCAGTAGTAAAGGGGACAACACCGGGGAGCTGTTTTTT.

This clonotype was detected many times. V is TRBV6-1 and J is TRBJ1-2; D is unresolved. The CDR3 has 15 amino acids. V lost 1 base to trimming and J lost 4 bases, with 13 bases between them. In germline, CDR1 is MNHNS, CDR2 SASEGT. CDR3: CASSEVRTVPYGYTF. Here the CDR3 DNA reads TGTGCCAGCAGTGAAGTAAGGACCGTACCCTATGGCTACACCTTC.

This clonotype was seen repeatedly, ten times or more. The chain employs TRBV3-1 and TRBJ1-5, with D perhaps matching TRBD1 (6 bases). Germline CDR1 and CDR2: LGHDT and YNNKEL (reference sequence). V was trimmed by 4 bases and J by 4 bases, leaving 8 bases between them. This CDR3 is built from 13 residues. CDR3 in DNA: TGTGCCAGCAGCCGACAGGAGAATCAGCCCCAGCATTTT. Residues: CASSRQENQPQHF.

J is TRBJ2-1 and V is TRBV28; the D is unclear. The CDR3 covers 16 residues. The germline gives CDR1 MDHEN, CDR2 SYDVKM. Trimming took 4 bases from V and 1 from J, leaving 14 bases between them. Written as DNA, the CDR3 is TGTGCCAGCAGTTCACCGCGACGATTGTCCTACAATGAGCAGTTCTTC. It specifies CASSSPRRLSYNEQFF. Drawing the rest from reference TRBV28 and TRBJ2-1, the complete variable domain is DVKVTQSSRYLVKRTGEKVFLECVQDMDHENMFWYRQDPGLGLRLIYFSYDVKMKEKGDIPEGYSVSREKKERFSLILESASTNQTSMYLCASSSPRRLSYNEQFFGPGTRLTVL.

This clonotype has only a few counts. CDR3 region: CASSSTQGNSPLHF. Written as DNA, the CDR3 is TGTGCCAGCAGCTCAACACAGGGGAATTCACCCCTCCACTTT. J is TRBJ1-6 and V is TRBV7-9; 7 bases line up with TRBD1. The V gene's germline CDR1 is SEHNR and CDR2 FQNEAQ (reference sequence). CDR3 length equals 14 residues. V gave up 4 bases and J gave up 7 bases; unmatched junction bases: 4.

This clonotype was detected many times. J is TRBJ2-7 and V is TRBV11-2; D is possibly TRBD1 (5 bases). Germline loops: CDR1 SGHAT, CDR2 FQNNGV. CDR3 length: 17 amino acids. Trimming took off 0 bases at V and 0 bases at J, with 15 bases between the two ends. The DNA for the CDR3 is TGTGCCAGCAGCTTAGACGGGCGGCAGGGCCACTCCTACGAGCAGTACTTC. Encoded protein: CASSLDGRQGHSYEQYF.

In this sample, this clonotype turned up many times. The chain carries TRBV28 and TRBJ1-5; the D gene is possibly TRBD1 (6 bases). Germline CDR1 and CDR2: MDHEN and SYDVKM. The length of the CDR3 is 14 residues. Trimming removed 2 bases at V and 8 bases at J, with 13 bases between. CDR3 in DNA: TGTGCCAGCAGTTTACCACAGGGTAACGAGCCCCAGCATTTT. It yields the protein CASSLPQGNEPQHF. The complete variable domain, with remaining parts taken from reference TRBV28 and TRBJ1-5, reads DVKVTQSSRYLVKRTGEKVFLECVQDMDHENMFWYRQDPGLGLRLIYFSYDVKMKEKGDIPEGYSVSREKKERFSLILESASTNQTSMYLCASSLPQGNEPQHFGDGTRLSIL.

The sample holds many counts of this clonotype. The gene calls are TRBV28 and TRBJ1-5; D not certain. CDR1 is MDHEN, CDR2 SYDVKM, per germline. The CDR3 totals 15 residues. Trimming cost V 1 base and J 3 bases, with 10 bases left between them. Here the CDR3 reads CASSLLRAANQPQHF. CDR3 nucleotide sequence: TGTGCCAGCAGTTTATTAAGGGCCGCCAATCAGCCCCAGCATTTT.

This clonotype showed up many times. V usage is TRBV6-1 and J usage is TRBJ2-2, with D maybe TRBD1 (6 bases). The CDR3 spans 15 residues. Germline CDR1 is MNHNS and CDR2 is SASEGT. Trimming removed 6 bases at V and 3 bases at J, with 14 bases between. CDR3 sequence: CASRFQGFDTGELFF. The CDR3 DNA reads TGTGCCAGCAGATTTCAGGGGTTTGACACCGGGGAGCTGTTTTTT.

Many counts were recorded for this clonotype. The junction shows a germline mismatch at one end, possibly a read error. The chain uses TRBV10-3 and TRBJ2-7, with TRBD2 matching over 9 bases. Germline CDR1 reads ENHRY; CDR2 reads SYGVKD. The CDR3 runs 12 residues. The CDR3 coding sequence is TGTGCCGCTAGCGGGATCTCCTTCGAGCAGTACTTC. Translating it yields CAASGISFEQYF.